This T cell receptor (beta chain) was observed in a study of human T cells and chemical hapten exposure. Whole-study results and caveats: PT1 expanded TCR counts and patch test score correlated positively.

This clonotype was counted between two and nine times. Its antigen is not identified. The time point: pre-sensitization, week 0. Described treatment: therapeutic diphenylcyclopropenone sensitization with weekly scalp DPC. A single record per CDR3 protein comes from TCRdb applying MiXCR to the RACE reads. The table shows about 98,000 distinct CDR3 sequences, with more than 10% occurring only once. The CDR3 loop spans 13 amino acids. Germline V CDR1 and CDR2: MNHNY, SVGAGI (reference sequence). V gave up 7 bases and J gave up 4 bases; unmatched junction bases: 4. The sequenced sample was whole blood, obtained in connection with sensitization to the hapten diphenylcyclopropenone (DPC). This sequence originates from a woman aged 55-70 years with alopecia areata. Some clones in this sample may be carry-over from other donors' samples. This chain uses TRBV6-6 with TRBJ1-5, with 7 bases identical to TRBD1. The CDR3 nucleotides read TGTGCCAGCATTCCGACAGGGAATCAGCCCCAGCATTTT. Translated: CASIPTGNQPQHF.